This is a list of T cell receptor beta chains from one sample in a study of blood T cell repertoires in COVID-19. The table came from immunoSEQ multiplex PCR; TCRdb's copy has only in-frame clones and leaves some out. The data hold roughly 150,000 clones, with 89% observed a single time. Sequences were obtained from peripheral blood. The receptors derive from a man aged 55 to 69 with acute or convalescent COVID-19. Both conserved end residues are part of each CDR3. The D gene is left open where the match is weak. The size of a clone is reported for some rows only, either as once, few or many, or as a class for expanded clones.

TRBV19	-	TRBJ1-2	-	TGTGCCAGTAGATTTAACAGGGCCAATAACTATGGCTACACCTTC	CASRFNRANNYGYTF
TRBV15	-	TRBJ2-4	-	TGTGCCACCAGCAGAGATACGGGGGCCAAAAACATTCAGTACTTC	CATSRDTGAKNIQYF
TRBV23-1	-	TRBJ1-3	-	TGCGCCAGCAGTCACTCAGGGCGGACCTCTGGAAACACCATATATTTT	CASSHSGRTSGNTIYF
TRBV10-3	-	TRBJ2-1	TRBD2	TGTGCCATCAGGCGGACTAGCCGCGGCGACAATGAGCAGTTCTTC	CAIRRTSRGDNEQFF
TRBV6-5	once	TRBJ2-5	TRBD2	TGTGCCAGCAGTTACTCACGGGGGGACGAGACCCAGTACTTC	CASSYSRGDETQYF
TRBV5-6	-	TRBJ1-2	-	TGTGCCAGCAGCCGGGGGGCTGACCGTTCCTATGGCTACACCTTC	CASSRGADRSYGYTF
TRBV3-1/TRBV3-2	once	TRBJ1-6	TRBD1	TGTGCCAGCAGCCATCGACAGGGGGTGGGAAATTCACCCCTCCACTTT	CASSHRQGVGNSPLHF
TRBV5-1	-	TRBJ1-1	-	TGCGCCAGCAGCTTCCTCGAAGGGGCTCGTACTGAAGCTTTCTTT	CASSFLEGARTEAFF
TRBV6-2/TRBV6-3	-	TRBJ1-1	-	TGTGCCAGCAGTCCGCGCCCGAACACTGAAGCTTTCTTT	CASSPRPNTEAFF
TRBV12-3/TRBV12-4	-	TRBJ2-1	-	TGTGCCAGCAGTTTCGGACAGACCAATGAGCAGTTCTTC	CASSFGQTNEQFF
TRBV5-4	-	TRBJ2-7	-	TGTGCCAGCAGCTTGCAGGACAGCCTGCAGTACTTC	CASSLQDSLQYF
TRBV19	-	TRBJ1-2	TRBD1	TGTGCCAGTAGTGTCCGGACAGGGGGTGGCTACACCTTC	CASSVRTGGGYTF
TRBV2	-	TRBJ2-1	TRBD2	TGTGCCAGCCGGACTAGCGGGGGAACGGACAATGAGCAGTTCTTC	CASRTSGGTDNEQFF
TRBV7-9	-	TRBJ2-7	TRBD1	TGTGCCAGCACCCGGGACAGGGGGTACGAGCAGTACTTC	CASTRDRGYEQYF
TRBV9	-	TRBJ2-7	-	TGTGCCAGCAGCGTAGGACAGTTCTCCTACGAGCAGTACTTC	CASSVGQFSYEQYF
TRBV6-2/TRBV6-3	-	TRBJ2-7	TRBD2	TGTGCCAGCAGCCATACCATGACTAGCGCAGACTACGAGCAGTACTTC	CASSHTMTSADYEQYF
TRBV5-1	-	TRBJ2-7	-	TGCGCCAGCAGCCTGCCAGGTTACGAGCAGTACTTC	CASSLPGYEQYF
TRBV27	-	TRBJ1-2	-	TGTGCCAGCAGTAGGGGCCGGTCGGGTGGCTACACCTTC	CASSRGRSGGYTF
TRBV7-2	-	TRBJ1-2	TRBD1	TGTGCCAGCAGCCGCCTGGACAGGGGCTATGGCTACACCTTC	CASSRLDRGYGYTF
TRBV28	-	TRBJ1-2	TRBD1	TGTGCCAGCAGATATCCCCCCGGGACAGGGGGCAACGAGAACCATGGCTACACCTTC	CASRYPPGTGGNENHGYTF
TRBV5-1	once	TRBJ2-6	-	TGCGCCAGTTCCTATACAGGGAGCAACTCTGGGGCCAACGTCCTGACTTTC	CASSYTGSNSGANVLTF
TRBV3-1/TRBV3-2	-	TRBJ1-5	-	TGTGCCAGCAGCCTTCAAACAGGGTCCCAGCCCCAGCATTTT	CASSLQTGSQPQHF
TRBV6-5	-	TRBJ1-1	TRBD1	TGTGCCAGCACCAAACCTGGGACAGGGGTAACTGAAGCTTTCTTT	CASTKPGTGVTEAFF
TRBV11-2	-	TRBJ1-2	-	TGTGCCAGCAGCCCGGAACTCCAGCGAGGCTACACCTTC	CASSPELQRGYTF